A selection of T cell receptor beta chains follows, all from one sample in a study of radiotherapy plus CTLA-4 blockade in lung cancer. The method was immunoSEQ multiplex PCR; TCRdb's version includes in-frame clones alone and lacks a portion of them. This sample yields about 100,000 clones, of which around 82% are seen a single time; roughly 0.84% belongs to the top ten. Here the sequenced sample was peripheral blood, taken from a patient treated with radiotherapy plus ipilimumab. The origin of the receptors is a human donor with non-small cell lung cancer who had stable disease on radiotherapy plus ipilimumab. Each CDR3 is given with its conserved first and last residue. The order of the fields is clone size, J gene, D gene, V gene, CDR3 DNA, CDR3 protein. A D gene is named only where the DNA matches it firmly. Size is omitted from some rows. Given values are once, few, many or a class for expanded clones.

NA TRBJ2-7 TRBD2 TRBV4-1 TGCGCCAGCAGCCAGGAGGGACTAGCAGGCGAGCAGTACTTC CASSQEGLAGEQYF
few TRBJ2-5 TRBD1 TRBV5-1 TGCGCCAGCAGCTCCTCAGGACAGGGGGCGAAACAGTACTTC CASSSSGQGAKQYF
NA TRBJ2-7 NA TRBV21-1 TGTGCCAGCAGCAACAGGGACGAGCAGTACTTC CASSNRDEQYF
NA TRBJ2-3 TRBD2 TRBV2 TGTGCCAGCAGACCCACTAGCGGTTCTAGCACAGATACGCAGTATTTT CASRPTSGSSTDTQYF
few TRBJ1-2 TRBD1 TRBV4-1 TGCGCCAGCAGCCCCCCGGACAGGGGGAATGGCTACACCTTC CASSPPDRGNGYTF
NA TRBJ1-1 TRBD1 TRBV18 TGTGCCAGCTCACCACCTCGACAGGGTACCACTGAAGCTTTCTTT CASSPPRQGTTEAFF
NA TRBJ2-1 NA TRBV11-2 TGTGCCAGCAGCTCTCGTCCTCTAGCGACCTCCTACAATGAGCAGTTCTTC CASSSRPLATSYNEQFF
NA TRBJ1-1 NA TRBV28 TGTGCCAGCACCCACGGACACCCCCGGAACATTGAAGCTTTCTTT CASTHGHPRNIEAFF
NA TRBJ2-1 NA TRBV4-2 TGTGCCAGCAGCCTGGGCAGGAATGAGCAGTTCTTC CASSLGRNEQFF
NA TRBJ2-7 NA TRBV2 TGTGCCAGCAACCCAGGGCACTACGAGCAGTACTTC CASNPGHYEQYF
NA TRBJ1-5 TRBD1 TRBV5-8 TGTGCCAGCAGCCGTGGACAGGGGGTTATCCAGCCCCAGCATTTT CASSRGQGVIQPQHF
NA TRBJ2-3 TRBD2 TRBV27 TGTGCCAGCAGTTCCTTAGCGGGGAGCACAGATACGCAGTATTTT CASSSLAGSTDTQYF
NA TRBJ2-7 NA TRBV7-2 TGTGCCAGCAGCCTGACAGTGAACTCCTACGAGCAGTACTTC CASSLTVNSYEQYF
NA TRBJ2-3 NA TRBV5-1 TGCGCCAGCAGGGGCGGAACTAGCACAGATACGCAGTATTTT CASRGGTSTDTQYF
NA TRBJ1-4 NA TRBV4-1 TGCGCCAGCAGCGCAAGATTGGGGGAAGAAAAACTGTTTTTT CASSARLGEEKLFF
once TRBJ2-1 TRBD2 TRBV29-1 TGCAGCGTTGAAGGTAGCGGGGGGGCCTACAATGAGCAGTTCTTC CSVEGSGGAYNEQFF
NA TRBJ1-1 NA TRBV7-9 TGTGCCAGCAGCTACTTGGGACGTGGAAACACTGAAGCTTTCTTT CASSYLGRGNTEAFF
NA TRBJ1-1 NA TRBV6-1 TGTGCCAGCAGTTCCGTCGGGGGGATCACTGAAGCTTTCTTT CASSSVGGITEAFF
NA TRBJ2-7 NA TRBV15 TGTGCCACCAGCAGAGGGACAGTTAGCTCCTACGAGCAGTACTTC CATSRGTVSSYEQYF
NA TRBJ2-3 TRBD1 TRBV7-9 TGTGCCAGCAGCTTAGCCGGGACAGGGAAATCTCACTTT CASSLAGTGKSHF
NA TRBJ1-5 NA TRBV19 TGTGCCAGTAGTCTCGTGGACGGAAGTCGGAATCAGCCCCAGCATTTT CASSLVDGSRNQPQHF
NA TRBJ2-6 NA TRBV28 TGTGCCAGCAGTTTAGGGACCGGAGGGGCCAACGTCCTGACTTTC CASSLGTGGANVLTF
NA TRBJ2-7 NA TRBV18 TGTGCCAGCTCACCACCAGGCGGGTTGCTGTACGAGCAGTACTTC CASSPPGGLLYEQYF
NA TRBJ2-5 NA TRBV2 TGTGCCAGCAGTGAAGTGGAGGAGACCCAGTACTTC CASSEVEETQYF
NA TRBJ2-3 TRBD2 TRBV30 TGTGCCTGGAGTGTCCCTATCAGGCTAGCGGGGGGGACAGATACGCAGTATTTT CAWSVPIRLAGGTDTQYF
NA TRBJ2-2 NA TRBV6-5 TGTGCCAGCTTGTGGAACACCGGGGAGCTGTTTTTT CASLWNTGELFF
NA TRBJ2-4 NA TRBV28 TGTGCCAGCAGTTTATGGGGGTTCGAAAACATTCAGTACTTC CASSLWGFENIQYF
NA TRBJ1-5 TRBD1 TRBV2 TGTGCCAGCCGCCCAGGGACAGGGGGGGTCAATCAGCCCCAGCATTTT CASRPGTGGVNQPQHF
NA TRBJ2-3 TRBD2 TRBV5-1 TGCGCCAGCAGCTTGGATGCGGGGGGGCCCGGAGATACGCAGTATTTT CASSLDAGGPGDTQYF
NA TRBJ2-1 NA TRBV7-3 TGTGCCAGCAGCCCAAGCGCAGGCTCCTACAATGAGCAGTTCTTC CASSPSAGSYNEQFF
NA TRBJ2-5 TRBD2 TRBV28 TGTGCCAGCAAGGGAGCTAGCGGGAGTGGAGAGACCCAGTACTTC CASKGASGSGETQYF
NA TRBJ1-6 NA TRBV19 TGTGCCAGTGGAACCGGGACGGCTACTAATTCACCCCTCCACTTT CASGTGTATNSPLHF
NA TRBJ2-3 NA TRBV7-3 TGTGCCAGCAGCTTAACCCCAGGGGCGGGGACTAGCACAGATACGCAGTATTTT CASSLTPGAGTSTDTQYF
NA TRBJ1-5 NA TRBV19 TGTGCCAGTACGAAGGTGGGGGGTAGCAATCAGCCCCAGCATTTT CASTKVGGSNQPQHF
NA TRBJ1-3 TRBD1 TRBV4-1 TGCGCCAGCAGCTCTCAGACAGGGGGCATTTCTGGAAACACCATATATTTT CASSSQTGGISGNTIYF
NA TRBJ2-7 TRBD2 TRBV19 TGTGCCAGTAGGGAGGGACTAGCGGGAATCTACGAGCAGTACTTC CASREGLAGIYEQYF
once TRBJ1-2 NA TRBV4-2 TGTGCCAGCAGCCAGGGCGAGGAGGCCTATGGCTACACCTTC CASSQGEEAYGYTF
NA TRBJ1-1 TRBD1 TRBV5-1 TGCGCCAGCACCGGGACAGGGGGCACTGAAGCTTTCTTT CASTGTGGTEAFF
once TRBJ1-1 NA TRBV18 TGTGCCAGCTCACCCCAGAAGGACACTGAAGCTTTCTTT CASSPQKDTEAFF
NA TRBJ1-1 TRBD1 TRBV9 TGTGCCAGCAGCGGTACAGGGGCTTTGAACACTGAAGCTTTCTTT CASSGTGALNTEAFF
NA TRBJ1-5 NA TRBV7-9 TGTGCCAGCAGCTTAGGGACGAGCAATCAGCCCCAGCATTTT CASSLGTSNQPQHF
NA TRBJ2-7 TRBD2 TRBV28 TGTGCCAGCAGTAGCGGGACTCCAGAGCAGTACTTC CASSSGTPEQYF
NA TRBJ1-1 NA TRBV6-1 TGTGCCAGCAGTATCACCCGAGAGAACACTGAAGCTTTCTTT CASSITRENTEAFF
once TRBJ2-1 NA TRBV5-1 TGCGCCAGCAGTCCTCCTAGGGACTCCTACAATGAGCAGTTCTTC CASSPPRDSYNEQFF
NA TRBJ2-7 NA TRBV2 TGTGCCAGCAGTGAACTGTCCCTGGATCCTCTACGAGAGCAGTACTTC CASSELSLDPLREQYF
NA TRBJ2-1 NA TRBV7-2 TGTGCCAGCAGCCTCCAGGGGAGTAGGCTAAACAATGAGCAGTTCTTC CASSLQGSRLNNEQFF
NA TRBJ2-3 TRBD2 TRBV6-5 TGTGCCAGCAGTTACTCGGGGGGGAACACAGATACGCAGTATTTT CASSYSGGNTDTQYF
NA TRBJ1-1 NA TRBV27 TGTGCCAGCAGTTTTTCGGCCCGGGGGGGTGAAGCTTTCTTT CASSFSARGGEAFF
NA TRBJ2-7 NA TRBV9 TGTGCCAGCAGCCCGGGACAACCCCACGAGCAGTACTTC CASSPGQPHEQYF
NA TRBJ2-7 NA TRBV11-2 TGTGCCAGCAGCTTAGGGGGGACCTCCTACGAGCAGTACTTC CASSLGGTSYEQYF
NA TRBJ2-3 NA TRBV10-3 TGTGCCATCAGTGAATCAGATACGCAGTATTTT CAISESDTQYF
NA TRBJ2-3 TRBD1 TRBV19 TGTGCCACCCGACAGGGCCGAAACACAGATACGCAGTATTTT CATRQGRNTDTQYF
NA TRBJ1-4 TRBD1 TRBV6-6 TGTGCCAGCAGGCTGCAGGGGGCCGTAGATGAAAAACTGTTTTTT CASRLQGAVDEKLFF
NA TRBJ2-1 NA TRBV6-5 TGTGCCAGCAGTTACGGGACTGGCTCCAATGAGCAGTTCTTC CASSYGTGSNEQFF
NA TRBJ2-6 NA TRBV15 TGTGCCACCAGGGACCCCTCTGGGGCCAACGTCCTGACTTTC CATRDPSGANVLTF
NA TRBJ1-4 TRBD1 TRBV18 TGTGCCAGCTCACTCACGAACAGGGGAATCGATGAAAAACTGTTTTTT CASSLTNRGIDEKLFF
NA TRBJ2-7 NA TRBV6-5 TGTGCCAGCAGGAGGACAGCCTCCTACGAGCAGTACTTC CASRRTASYEQYF
once TRBJ1-2 TRBD1 TRBV7-3 TGTGCCAGCAGCCCCGGACAGGGGCGACTTTCGGGGGGCTACACCTTC CASSPGQGRLSGGYTF
NA TRBJ1-6 NA TRBV9 TGTGCCAGCAGCCCCAGGGGATATAATTCACCCCTCCACTTT CASSPRGYNSPLHF
few TRBJ2-5 TRBD2 TRBV7-3 TGTGCCAGCAGCAGCTGGGGGGGAGAGACCCAGTACTTC CASSSWGGETQYF